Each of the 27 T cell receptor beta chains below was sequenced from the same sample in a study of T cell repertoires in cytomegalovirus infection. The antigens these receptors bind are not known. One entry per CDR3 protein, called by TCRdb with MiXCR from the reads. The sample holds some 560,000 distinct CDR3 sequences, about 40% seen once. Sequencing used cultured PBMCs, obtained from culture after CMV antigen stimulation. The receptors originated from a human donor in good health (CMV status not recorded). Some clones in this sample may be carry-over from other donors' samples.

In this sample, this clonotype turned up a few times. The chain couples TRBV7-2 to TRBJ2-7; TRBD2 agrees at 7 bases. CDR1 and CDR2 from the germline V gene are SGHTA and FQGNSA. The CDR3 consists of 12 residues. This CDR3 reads CWSRERSYEQYF. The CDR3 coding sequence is TGTTGGTCGCGGGAGAGGTCCTACGAGCAGTACTTC.

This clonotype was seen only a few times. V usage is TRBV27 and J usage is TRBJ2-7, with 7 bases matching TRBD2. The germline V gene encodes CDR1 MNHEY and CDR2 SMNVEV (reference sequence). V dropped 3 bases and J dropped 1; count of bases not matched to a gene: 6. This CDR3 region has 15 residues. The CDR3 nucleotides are TGTGCCAGCAGTTTCCAGAGACTAGCTTCCTACGAGCAGTACTTC. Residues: CASSFQRLASYEQYF.

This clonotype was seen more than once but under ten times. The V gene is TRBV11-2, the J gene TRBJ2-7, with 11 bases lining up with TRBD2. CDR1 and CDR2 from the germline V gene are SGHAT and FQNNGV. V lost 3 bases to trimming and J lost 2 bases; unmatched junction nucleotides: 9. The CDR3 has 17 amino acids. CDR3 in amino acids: CASSFISEGLAAYEQYF. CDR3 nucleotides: TGTGCCAGCAGCTTTATCAGTGAGGGACTAGCGGCCTACGAGCAGTACTTC.

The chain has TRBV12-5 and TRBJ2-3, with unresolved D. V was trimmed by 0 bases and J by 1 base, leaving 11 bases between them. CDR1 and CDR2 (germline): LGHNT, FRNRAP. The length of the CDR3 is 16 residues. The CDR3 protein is CASGLVSASGTDTQYF. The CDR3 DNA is TGTGCTAGTGGTTTGGTATCAGCGTCGGGCACAGATACGCAGTATTTT. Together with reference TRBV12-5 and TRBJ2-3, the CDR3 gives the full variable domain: DARVTQTPRHKVTEMGQEVTMRCQPILGHNTVFWYRQTMMQGLELLAYFRNRAPLDDSGMPKDRFSAEMPDATLATLKIQPSEPRDSAVYFCASGLVSASGTDTQYFGPGTRLTVL.

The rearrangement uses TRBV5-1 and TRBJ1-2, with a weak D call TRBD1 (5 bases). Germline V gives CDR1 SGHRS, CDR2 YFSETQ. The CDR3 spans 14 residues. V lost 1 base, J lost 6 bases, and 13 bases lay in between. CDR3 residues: CASSLLGRPDGYTF. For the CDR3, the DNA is TGCGCCAGCAGCTTGTTGGGGCGGCCGGATGGCTACACCTTC. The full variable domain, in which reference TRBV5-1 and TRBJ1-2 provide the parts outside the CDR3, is KAGVTQTPRYLIKTRGQQVTLSCSPISGHRSVSWYQQTPGQGLQFLFEYFSETQRNKGNFPGRFSGRQFSNSRSEMNVSTLELGDSALYLCASSLLGRPDGYTFGSGTRLTVV.

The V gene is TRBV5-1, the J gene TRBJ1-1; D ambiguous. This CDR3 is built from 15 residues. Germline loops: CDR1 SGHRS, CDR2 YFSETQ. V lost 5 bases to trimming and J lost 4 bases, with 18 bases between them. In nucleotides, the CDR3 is TGCGCCAGCAGACGTGGAAGGCCGGATGGCACTGAAGCTTTCTTT. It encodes CASRRGRPDGTEAFF. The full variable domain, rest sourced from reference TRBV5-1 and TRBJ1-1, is KAGVTQTPRYLIKTRGQQVTLSCSPISGHRSVSWYQQTPGQGLQFLFEYFSETQRNKGNFPGRFSGRQFSNSRSEMNVSTLELGDSALYLCASRRGRPDGTEAFFGQGTRLTVV.

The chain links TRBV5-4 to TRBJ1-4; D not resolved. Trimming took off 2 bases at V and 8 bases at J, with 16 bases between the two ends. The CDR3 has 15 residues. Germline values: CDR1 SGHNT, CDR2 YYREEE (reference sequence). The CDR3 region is CASSFFGRRTEKLFF. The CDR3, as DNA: TGTGCCAGCAGCTTTTTTGGACGGAGGACGGAAAAACTGTTTTTT.

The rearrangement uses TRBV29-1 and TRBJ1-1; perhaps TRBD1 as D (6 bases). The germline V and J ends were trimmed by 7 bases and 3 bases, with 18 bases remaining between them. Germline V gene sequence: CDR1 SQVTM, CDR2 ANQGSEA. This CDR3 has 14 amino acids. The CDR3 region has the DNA TGCAGCGGGGGACGCAGGGGATTCGACACTGAAGCTTTCTTT. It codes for CSGGRRGFDTEAFF.

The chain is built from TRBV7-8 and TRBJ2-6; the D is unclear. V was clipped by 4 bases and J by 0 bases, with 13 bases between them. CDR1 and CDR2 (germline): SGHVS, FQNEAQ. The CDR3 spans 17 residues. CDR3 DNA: TGTGCCAGCAGCTCCCGGCTGGGAATCTCTGGGGCCAACGTCCTGACTTTC. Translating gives CASSSRLGISGANVLTF.

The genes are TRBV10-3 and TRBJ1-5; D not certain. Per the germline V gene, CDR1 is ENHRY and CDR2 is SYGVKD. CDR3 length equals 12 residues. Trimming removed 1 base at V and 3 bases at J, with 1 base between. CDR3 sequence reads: CAISEYNQPQHF. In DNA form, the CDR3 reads TGTGCCATCAGTGAGTACAATCAGCCCCAGCATTTT.

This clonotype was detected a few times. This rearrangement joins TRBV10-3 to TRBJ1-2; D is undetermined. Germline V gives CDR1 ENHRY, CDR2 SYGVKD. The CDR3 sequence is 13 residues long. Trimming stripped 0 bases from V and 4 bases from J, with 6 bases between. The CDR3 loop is CAISESGTYGYTF. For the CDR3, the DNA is TGTGCCATCAGTGAGTCCGGAACCTATGGCTACACCTTC.

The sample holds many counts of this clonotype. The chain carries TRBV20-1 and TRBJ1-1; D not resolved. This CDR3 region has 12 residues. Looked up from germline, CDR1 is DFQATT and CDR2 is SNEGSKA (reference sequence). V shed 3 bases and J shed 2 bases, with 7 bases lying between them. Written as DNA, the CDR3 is TGCAGTGCTAGTTCGGTAAACACTGAAGCTTTCTTT. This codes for CSASSVNTEAFF.

The CDR3, as DNA: TGTGCCAGCAGCTTATCACCGGCCTTGAACACTGAAGCTTTCTTT. Translating gives CASSLSPALNTEAFF. The V and J genes are TRBV11-2 and TRBJ1-1; unclear D gene. Per the germline V gene, CDR1 is SGHAT and CDR2 is FQNNGV. The CDR3 has 15 residues. V was clipped by 2 bases and J by 0 bases, with 10 bases between them.

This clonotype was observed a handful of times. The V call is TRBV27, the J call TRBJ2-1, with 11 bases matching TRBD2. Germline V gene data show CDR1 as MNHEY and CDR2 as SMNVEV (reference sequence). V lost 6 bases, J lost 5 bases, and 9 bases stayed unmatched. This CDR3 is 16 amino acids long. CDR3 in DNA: TGTGCCAGCAGCCGAACCGGACTAGCGGGCAACAATGAGCAGTTCTTC. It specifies CASSRTGLAGNNEQFF.

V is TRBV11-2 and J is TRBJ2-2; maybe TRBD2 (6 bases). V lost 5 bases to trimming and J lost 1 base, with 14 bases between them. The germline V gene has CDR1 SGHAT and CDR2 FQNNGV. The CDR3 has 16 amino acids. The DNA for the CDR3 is TGTGCCAGCAGCAGGACGGGGGATTTGAACACCGGGGAGCTGTTTTTT. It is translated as CASSRTGDLNTGELFF. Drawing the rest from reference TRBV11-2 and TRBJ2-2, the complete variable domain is EAGVAQSPRYKIIEKRQSVAFWCNPISGHATLYWYQQILGQGPKLLIQFQNNGVVDDSQLPKDRFSAERLKGVDSTLKIQPAKLEDSAVYLCASSRTGDLNTGELFFGEGSRLTVL.

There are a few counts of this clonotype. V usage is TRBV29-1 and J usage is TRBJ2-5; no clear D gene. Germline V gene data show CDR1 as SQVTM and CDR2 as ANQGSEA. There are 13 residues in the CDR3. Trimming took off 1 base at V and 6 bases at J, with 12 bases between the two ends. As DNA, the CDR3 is TGCAGCGTTGAAGGCGTGGGGTGGAAGACCCAGTACTTC. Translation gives CSVEGVGWKTQYF.

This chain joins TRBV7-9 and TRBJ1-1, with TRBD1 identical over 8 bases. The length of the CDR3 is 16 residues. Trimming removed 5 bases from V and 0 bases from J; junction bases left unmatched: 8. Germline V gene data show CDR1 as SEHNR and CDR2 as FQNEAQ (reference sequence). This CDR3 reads CASSKGQGTLNTEAFF. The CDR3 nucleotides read TGTGCCAGCAGCAAAGGACAGGGAACCTTGAACACTGAAGCTTTCTTT.

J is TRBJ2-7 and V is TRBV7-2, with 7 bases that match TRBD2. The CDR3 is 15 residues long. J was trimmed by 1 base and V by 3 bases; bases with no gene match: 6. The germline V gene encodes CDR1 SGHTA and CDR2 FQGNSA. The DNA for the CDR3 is TGTGCCAGCAGCTTGCTCGGGGGGTTTTCCTACGAGCAGTACTTC. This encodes CASSLLGGFSYEQYF. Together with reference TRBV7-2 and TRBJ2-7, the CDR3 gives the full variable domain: GAGVSQSPSNKVTEKGKDVELRCDPISGHTALYWYRQSLGQGLEFLIYFQGNSAPDKSGLPSDRFSAERTGGSVSTLTIQRTQQEDSAVYLCASSLLGGFSYEQYFGPGTRLTVT.

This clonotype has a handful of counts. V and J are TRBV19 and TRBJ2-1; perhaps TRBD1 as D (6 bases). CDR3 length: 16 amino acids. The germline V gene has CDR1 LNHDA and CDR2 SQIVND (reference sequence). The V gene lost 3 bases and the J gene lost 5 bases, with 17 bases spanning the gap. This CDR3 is CASSIRGLGSNNEQFF. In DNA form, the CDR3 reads TGTGCCAGTAGTATCAGGGGTTTAGGCTCTAACAATGAGCAGTTCTTC.

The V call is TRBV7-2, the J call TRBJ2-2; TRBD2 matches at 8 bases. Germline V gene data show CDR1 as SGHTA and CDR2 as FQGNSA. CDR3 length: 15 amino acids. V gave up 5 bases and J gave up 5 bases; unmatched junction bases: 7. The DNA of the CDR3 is TGTGCCAGCAGCATCAGCGGGAGCGGGACCGGGGAGCTGTTTTTT. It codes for CASSISGSGTGELFF.

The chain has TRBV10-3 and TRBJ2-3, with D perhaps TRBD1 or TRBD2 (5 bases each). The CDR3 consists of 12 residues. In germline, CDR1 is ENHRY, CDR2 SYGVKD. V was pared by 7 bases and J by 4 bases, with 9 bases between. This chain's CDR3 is CAITGTADTQYF. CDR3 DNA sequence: TGTGCCATCACAGGGACGGCAGATACGCAGTATTTT.

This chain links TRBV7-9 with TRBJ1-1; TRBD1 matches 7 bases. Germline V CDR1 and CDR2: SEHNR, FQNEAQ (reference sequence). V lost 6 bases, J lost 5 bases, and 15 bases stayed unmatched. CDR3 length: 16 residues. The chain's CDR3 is CASRGRGAGGPTEAFF. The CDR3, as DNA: TGTGCCAGCAGGGGGCGCGGGGCAGGGGGTCCGACTGAAGCTTTCTTT.

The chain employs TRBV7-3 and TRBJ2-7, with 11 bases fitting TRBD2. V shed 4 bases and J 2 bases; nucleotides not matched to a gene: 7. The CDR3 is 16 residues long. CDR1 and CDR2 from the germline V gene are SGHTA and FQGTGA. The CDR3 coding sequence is TGTGCCAGCAGCTCGGCCGGGACTAGCGGCACCTACGAGCAGTACTTC. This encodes CASSSAGTSGTYEQYF.

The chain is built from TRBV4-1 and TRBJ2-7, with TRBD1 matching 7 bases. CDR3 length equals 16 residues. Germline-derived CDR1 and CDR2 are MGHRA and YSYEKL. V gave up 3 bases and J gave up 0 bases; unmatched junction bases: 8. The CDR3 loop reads CASSQDGTAGSYEQYF. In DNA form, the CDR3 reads TGCGCCAGCAGCCAGGACGGGACAGCCGGCTCCTACGAGCAGTACTTC.

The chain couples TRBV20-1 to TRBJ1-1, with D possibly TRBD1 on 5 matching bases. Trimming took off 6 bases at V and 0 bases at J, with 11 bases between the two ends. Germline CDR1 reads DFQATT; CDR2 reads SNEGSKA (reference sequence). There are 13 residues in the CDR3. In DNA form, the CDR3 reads TGCAGTGCGACACAGGCTATGAACACTGAAGCTTTCTTT. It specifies CSATQAMNTEAFF.

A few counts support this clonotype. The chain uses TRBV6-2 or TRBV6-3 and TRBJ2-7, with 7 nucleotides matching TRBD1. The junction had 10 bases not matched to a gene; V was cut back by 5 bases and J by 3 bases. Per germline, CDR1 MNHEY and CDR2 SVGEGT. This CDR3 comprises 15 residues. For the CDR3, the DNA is TGTGCCAGCAGTCGAGAGACAGGGTGGAACTACGAGCAGTACTTC. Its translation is CASSRETGWNYEQYF.

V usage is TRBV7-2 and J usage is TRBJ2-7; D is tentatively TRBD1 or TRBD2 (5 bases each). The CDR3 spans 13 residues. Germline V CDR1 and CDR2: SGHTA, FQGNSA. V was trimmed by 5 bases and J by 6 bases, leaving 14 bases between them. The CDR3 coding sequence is TGTGCCAGCAGCCTTACAGAGGGGATCGAGCAGTACTTC. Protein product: CASSLTEGIEQYF.